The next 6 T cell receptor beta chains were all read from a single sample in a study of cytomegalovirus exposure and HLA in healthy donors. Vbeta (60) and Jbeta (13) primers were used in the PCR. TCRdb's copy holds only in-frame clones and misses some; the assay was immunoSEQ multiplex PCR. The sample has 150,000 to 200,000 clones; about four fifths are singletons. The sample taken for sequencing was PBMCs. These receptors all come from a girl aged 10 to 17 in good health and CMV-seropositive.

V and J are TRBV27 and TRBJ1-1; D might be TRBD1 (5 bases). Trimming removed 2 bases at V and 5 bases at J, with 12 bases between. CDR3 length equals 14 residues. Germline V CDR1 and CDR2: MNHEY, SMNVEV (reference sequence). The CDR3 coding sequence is TGTGCCAGCAGTTTAGGGGGGTACGGGACTGAAGCTTTCTTT. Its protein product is CASSLGGYGTEAFF.

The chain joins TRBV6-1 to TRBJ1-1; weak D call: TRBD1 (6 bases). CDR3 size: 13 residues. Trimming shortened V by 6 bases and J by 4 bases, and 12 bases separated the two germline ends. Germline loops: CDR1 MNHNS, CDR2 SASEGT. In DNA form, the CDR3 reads TGTGCCAGCAGGGATACAGGGCTCACTGAAGCTTTCTTT. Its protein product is CASRDTGLTEAFF.

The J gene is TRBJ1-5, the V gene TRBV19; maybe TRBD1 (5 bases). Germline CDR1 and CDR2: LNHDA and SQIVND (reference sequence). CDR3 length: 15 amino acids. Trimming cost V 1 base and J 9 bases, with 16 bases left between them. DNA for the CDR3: TGTGCCAGTAGTATAGGCTTCGGGGGTATATCGCCCCAGCATTTT. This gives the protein CASSIGFGGISPQHF. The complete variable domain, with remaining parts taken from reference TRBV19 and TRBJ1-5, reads DGGITQSPKYLFRKEGQNVTLSCEQNLNHDAMYWYRQDPGQGLRLIYYSQIVNDFQKGDIAEGYSVSREKKESFPLTVTSAQKNPTAFYLCASSIGFGGISPQHFGDGTRLSIL.

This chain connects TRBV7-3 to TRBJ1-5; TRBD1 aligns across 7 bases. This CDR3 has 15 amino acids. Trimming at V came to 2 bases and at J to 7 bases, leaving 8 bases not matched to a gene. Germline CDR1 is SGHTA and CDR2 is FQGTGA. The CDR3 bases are TGTGCCAGCAGCTTAGACAGGGTAAGTGGACAGCCCCAGCATTTT. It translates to CASSLDRVSGQPQHF.

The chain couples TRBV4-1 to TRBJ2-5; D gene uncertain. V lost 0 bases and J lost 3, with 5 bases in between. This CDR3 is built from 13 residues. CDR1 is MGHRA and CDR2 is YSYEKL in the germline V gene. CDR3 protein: CASSQDTEETQYF. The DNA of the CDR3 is TGCGCCAGCAGCCAAGATACAGAAGAGACCCAGTACTTC.

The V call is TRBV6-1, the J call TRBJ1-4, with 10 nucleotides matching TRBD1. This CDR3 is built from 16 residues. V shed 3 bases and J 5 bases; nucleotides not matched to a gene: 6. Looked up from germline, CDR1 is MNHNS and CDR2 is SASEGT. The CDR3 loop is CASSDPGQGRNEKLFF. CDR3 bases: TGTGCCAGCAGTGACCCGGGACAGGGGCGGAATGAAAAACTGTTTTTT.